This TCR beta chain appears in the sequencing data of a study of cytomegalovirus exposure and HLA in healthy donors (dated by TCRdb to about 2017). Concerning the study at large: According to a later analysis, the 120 or so validation repertoires were produced on the same platform as the 700 or so repertoires of the first cohort. In addition to the first cohort of 650 to 750 subjects, a separate validation cohort of about 120 different subjects was used. To predict cytomegalovirus infection status, the study brought together high-throughput TCR immunosequencing, statistical association of individual TCRs with disease status, and machine learning. The aim of the study was to test whether cataloging public T cell receptors could identify signatures of past pathogen exposure. The research as a whole found: Cytomegalovirus status was reported to be diagnosed by the classifier with high specificity and sensitivity in both the original and validation cohorts. According to the authors, the approach could potentially be generalized to other disease states and immunological phenotypes. While some public TCRs were present in many individuals, most TCR sequences turned up only very rarely across donors. In vitro tests confirmed that a few of the cytomegalovirus-associated TCR beta chains recognize cytomegalovirus antigens. A total of fewer than 200 TCR beta chains were listed by the study as associated with cytomegalovirus. A later analysis found that TCRs clustered in the first cohort also tended to co-occur in the roughly 120 validation repertoires, with approximately 94% of cluster scores above 0. All 120 or so repertoires were used to score co-occurrence in the validation cohort in a later analysis, because that analysis had no HLA typing for the cohort.

Library prep was done by the immunoSEQ multiplex PCR assay. On the study's bioinformatics: A statistical classification framework was built for diagnosing cytomegalovirus status from the catalog of TCR beta chain sequences. Not all clones reach the TCRdb copy of this immuneACCESS table, which keeps in-frame sequences only. Checked studies attribute under half of the gap to unresolved V genes and leave the rest unexplained. D and trimming were read from the DNA, whereas the V and J calls and clone size are those reported in that table. The sample table shows under 200,000 clones, and approximately 86% are seen once. The ten largest clones capture around 2.4% of the sample. Remarks on this clone: Its antigen is still unknown. One base away there is no much larger clone; base qualities are not given.

The donors were included in the validation cohort of some 120 subjects, a group kept apart from the approximately 700-subject first cohort. The V end loses 5 bases and the J end loses 2 bases, and a stretch of 10 bases separates them. The CDR3, from cysteine to phenylalanine, totals 13 residues. Of all the DNA, just the CDR3 is kept, 39 bases in frame from base 1. From a lookup of the germline V gene, CDR1 and CDR2 are MGHDK and SYGVNS. The source is a woman between 18 and 29 years old in good health and CMV-seronegative. Sequenced material: PBMCs. Recombination joined TRBV25-1 with TRBJ2-7; perhaps TRBD2 is the D gene, with 6 bases matching. The CDR3 protein: CASSFGGTYEQYF. The nucleotides read TGTGCCAGCAGTTTTGGGGGGACCTACGAGCAGTACTTC.